This T cell receptor (beta chain) was sequenced for a study of cytomegalovirus exposure and HLA in healthy donors. Clones were read by immunoSEQ multiplex PCR, and TCRdb kept only the in-frame ones, dropping some. The data contain about 140,000 clones, about four fifths of them singletons. CDR1 MGHRA and CDR2 YSYEKL come from the germline V gene. The CDR3 has 14 amino acids. V trimming: 4 bases; J trimming: 6 bases; junction bases outside the gene matches: 2. The sequencing input was PBMCs. This sequence was found in a woman in her thirties in good health and CMV-seronegative. This chain uses TRBV4-1 with TRBJ1-4, with 10 positions matching TRBD1. This chain's CDR3 is CASSLGQGDEKLFF. The CDR3 DNA sequence: TGCGCCAGCAGCCTAGGACAGGGGGATGAAAAACTGTTTTTT.